Presented here are 25 T cell receptor beta chains from one specimen sequenced in a study of T cells expressing NK-cell markers. TCRdb processed the 5' RACE reads again and assigns one entry to each CDR3 protein, with no DNA. Its clone listing holds roughly 150,000 distinct CDR3 sequences. Sample: blood T cells: a sorted CD56 or NKG2C T cell subset, CD4+ or CD8+ T cells, or bulk PBMC T cells (not recorded which). The receptors were gathered from a woman aged 18-70 years in good health.

V usage is TRBV11-1 and J usage is TRBJ2-3; the D call of TRBD2 rests on TCRdb alone, since no DNA is present to check it. Per germline, CDR1 SGHAT and CDR2 FQDESV (reference sequence). This CDR3 spans 19 amino acids. CDR3 amino acids: CASSLSDGLAGVGTDTQYF.

The genes are TRBV2 and TRBJ1-5. This CDR3 contains 12 residues. From germline, CDR1 is SNHLY and CDR2 FYNNEI. CDR3 region: CASSEAFQPQHF.

The chain uses TRBV15 and TRBJ2-5; there is no DNA to check the TCRdb D call of TRBD2. From germline, CDR1 is LNHNV and CDR2 YYDKDF (reference sequence). CDR3 size: 16 residues. The CDR3 reads CATSRDLERGRWNQYF.

CDR3 sequence: CASSSQRAHQAYEQYF. The chain combines TRBV7-9 with TRBJ2-7; the D call from TCRdb, TRBD2, cannot be confirmed without DNA. Germline V gene sequence: CDR1 SEHNR, CDR2 FQNEAQ (reference sequence). This CDR3 comprises 16 residues.

The chain combines TRBV28 with TRBJ2-2; TCRdb designates TRBD1, a call that cannot be tested without DNA. CDR1 and CDR2 from the germline V gene are MDHEN and SYDVKM. There are 18 residues in the CDR3. CDR3 amino acids: CASTNPPGRRGGTGELFF.

The gene calls are TRBV10-3 and TRBJ2-7; TCRdb calls TRBD1, which cannot be checked without DNA. This CDR3 spans 14 amino acids. Germline V gene lookup returns CDR1 ENHRY and CDR2 SYGVKD. CDR3 residues: CAISVGTGAYEQYF.

V is TRBV6-1 and J is TRBJ2-3; the TCRdb D gene call, TRBD1, has no DNA to confirm it. The germline CDR1 and CDR2 sequences are MNHNS and SASEGT. The CDR3 loop spans 15 amino acids. The CDR3 sequence is CASSPRDGGADTQYF.

The rearrangement links TRBV10-3 to TRBJ2-1; with no DNA, the TCRdb D assignment of TRBD1 cannot be verified. The CDR3 has 14 residues. Per the germline V gene, CDR1 is ENHRY and CDR2 is SYGVKD. The CDR3 sequence: CAISTGGGYNEQFF.

The V and J genes are TRBV3-1 and TRBJ2-2. The CDR3 runs to 14 residues. The V gene's germline CDR1 is LGHDT and CDR2 YNNKEL (reference sequence). CDR3 residues: CASSQGIASGELFF.

This chain connects TRBV3-1 to TRBJ2-2; with no DNA, the TCRdb D assignment of TRBD1 cannot be verified. The germline gives CDR1 LGHDT, CDR2 YNNKEL (reference sequence). The length of the CDR3 is 14 residues. The CDR3 loop reads CASSRRQGPGELFF.

The rearrangement joins TRBV7-8 to TRBJ2-7; TCRdb returns TRBD1, unconfirmable since there is no DNA. This CDR3 has 15 amino acids. The germline CDR1 and CDR2 sequences are SGHVS and FQNEAQ. The chain's CDR3 is CASSAEIDRDHEQYF.

CDR3 region: CASSSIFAGPYLDEQFF. The V and J genes are TRBV7-9 and TRBJ2-1; TCRdb designates TRBD2, a call that cannot be tested without DNA. This CDR3 region has 17 residues. Germline V CDR1 and CDR2: SEHNR, FQNEAQ (reference sequence).

The chain is built from TRBV29-1 and TRBJ2-3; the D call from TCRdb, TRBD2, cannot be confirmed without DNA. CDR1 and CDR2 from the germline V gene are SQVTM and ANQGSEA. CDR3 length equals 15 residues. CDR3 protein: CSVQRTSGSTDTQYF.

This chain connects TRBV20-1 to TRBJ1-5. Looked up from germline, CDR1 is DFQATT and CDR2 is SNEGSKA (reference sequence). The CDR3 extends over 14 amino acids. CDR3: CSARQGGPNQPQHF.

The chain combines TRBV29-1 with TRBJ2-6. This CDR3 is 16 amino acids long. Germline loops: CDR1 SQVTM, CDR2 ANQGSEA. CDR3 region: CSVETLSSSGANVLTF. The variable domain in full, completed from reference TRBV29-1 and TRBJ2-6, reads SAVISQKPSRDICQRGTSLTIQCQVDSQVTMMFWYRQQPGQSLTLIATANQGSEATYESGFVIDKFPISRPNLTFSTLTVSNMSPEDSSIYLCSVETLSSSGANVLTFGAGSRLTVL.

This chain joins TRBV6-1 and TRBJ2-2; TCRdb's D call, TRBD1, is unchecked because there is no DNA. The CDR3 loop spans 15 amino acids. Germline lookup yields CDR1 MNHNS and CDR2 SASEGT. The CDR3 sequence: CASTPRGTAAGELFF.

CDR3 residues: CSARWAGANTEAFF. The V gene is TRBV20-1, the J gene TRBJ1-1; TCRdb lists TRBD1, though no DNA is available to test this call. Germline V lookup: CDR1 DFQATT, CDR2 SNEGSKA (reference sequence). This CDR3 has 14 amino acids.

This sequence joins TRBV11-2 and TRBJ2-5; TCRdb gives TRBD2 as the D gene, but with no DNA this cannot be confirmed. CDR3 length: 13 residues. Germline V CDR1 and CDR2: SGHAT, FQNNGV. The CDR3 loop is CASSLGRVQTQYF.

This chain links TRBV3-1 with TRBJ2-5; the TCRdb D gene call, TRBD2, has no DNA to confirm it. This CDR3 comprises 16 residues. Germline values: CDR1 LGHDT, CDR2 YNNKEL (reference sequence). CDR3 in amino acids: CASSQDPRGGGETQYF.

The chain employs TRBV4-2 and TRBJ2-7. Germline CDR1 reads LGHNA; CDR2 reads YNFKEQ. CDR3 size: 14 residues. CDR3 sequence reads: CASSQDLAFYEQYF.

The rearrangement links TRBV2 to TRBJ1-1; the TRBD1 assignment by TCRdb is unverifiable without DNA. This CDR3 has 12 residues. Per germline, CDR1 SNHLY and CDR2 FYNNEI. The CDR3 loop is CASGVGDTEAFF.

This chain uses TRBV5-1 with TRBJ1-1. The CDR3 has 13 amino acids. The V gene's germline CDR1 is SGHRS and CDR2 YFSETQ. The CDR3 loop is CASSMTRNTEAFF.

The genes are TRBV20-1 and TRBJ1-1; absent DNA, TCRdb's TRBD1 call cannot be checked. CDR1 is DFQATT and CDR2 is SNEGSKA in the germline V gene (reference sequence). The CDR3 is 14 residues long. The CDR3 here is CSAPGQGSNTEAFF.

The chain joins TRBV20-1 to TRBJ2-3; no DNA is available, so the TRBD2 call from TCRdb remains unchecked. This CDR3 has 18 residues. Germline V gene lookup returns CDR1 DFQATT and CDR2 SNEGSKA (reference sequence). The chain's CDR3 is CSASPTGGRGAVTDTQYF.

The V and J genes are TRBV7-9 and TRBJ2-1; checking the TCRdb D call of TRBD2 is not possible without DNA. The V gene's germline CDR1 is SEHNR and CDR2 FQNEAQ (reference sequence). This CDR3 has 14 amino acids. CDR3 in amino acids: CASSFGGRAYEQFF.